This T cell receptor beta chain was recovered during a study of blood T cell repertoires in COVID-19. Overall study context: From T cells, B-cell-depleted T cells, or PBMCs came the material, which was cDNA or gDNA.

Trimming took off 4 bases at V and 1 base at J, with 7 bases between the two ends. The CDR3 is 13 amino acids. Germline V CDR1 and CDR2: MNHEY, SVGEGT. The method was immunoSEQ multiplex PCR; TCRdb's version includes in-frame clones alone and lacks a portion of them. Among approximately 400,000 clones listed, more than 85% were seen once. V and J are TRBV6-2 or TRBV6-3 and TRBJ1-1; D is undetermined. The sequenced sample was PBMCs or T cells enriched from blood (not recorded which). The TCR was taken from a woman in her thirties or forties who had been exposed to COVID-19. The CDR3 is CASSFQKNTEAFF. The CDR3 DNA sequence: TGTGCCAGCAGTTTCCAGAAGAACACTGAAGCTTTCTTT.